Here is one T cell receptor (beta chain) with its context. Its antigen is unidentified. Trimming at V came to 2 bases and at J to 0 bases, leaving 8 bases not matched to a gene. The CDR3 consists of 18 residues. Looked up from germline, CDR1 is LGHNT and CDR2 is FRNRAP. TCRdb's table, derived via immunoSEQ multiplex PCR, lists solely in-frame clones and lacks some. The sample contains approximately 190,000 clones, around four fifths of which appear only once. This specimen belongs to a study of cytomegalovirus exposure and HLA in healthy donors. Broader study findings: The TCR clusters that emerged in the first cohort tended, a later analysis found, to co-occur in the 110 or so validation repertoires. Rarity marked most TCR sequences, yet some public TCRs occurred in many donors.

This clonotype originated in a man younger than 30 in good health and CMV-seropositive. The genes are TRBV12-5 and TRBJ2-1; 9 bases map to TRBD2. The sequencing input was PBMCs. The CDR3 loop is CASGLNSHSGSSYNEQFF. CDR3 nucleotide sequence: TGTGCTAGTGGTTTGAACTCCCATAGCGGGAGCTCCTACAATGAGCAGTTCTTC.